Presented here are 14 T cell receptor beta chains from one specimen sequenced in a study of technical replicates of blood from a handful of donors (dated by TCRdb to the late 2010s). The library was obtained by the immunoSEQ multiplex PCR assay. The immuneACCESS repertoire file appears here via TCRdb, limited to in-frame rearrangements. These files lack a portion of the clones; in checked studies, under half of the deficit traces to unresolved V genes, and the cause of the others is not known. This sample is represented by over 75,000 clones; approximately 94% of them were singletons. About 0.21% of the sample is in the top ten clones. What was sequenced was T cells isolated from PBMCs. These receptors all stem from a human donor in good health.

The chain joins TRBV2 to TRBJ1-3; 7 bases map to TRBD1. This CDR3 is 15 amino acids long. Germline CDR1 SNHLY, CDR2 FYNNEI. After removal of 5 bases from V and 0 bases from J, the junction contained 4 bases not matched to a gene. Written as DNA, the CDR3 is TGTGCCAGCAGTCTTACAGGGGACTCTGGAAACACCATATATTTT. Protein sequence: CASSLTGDSGNTIYF.

This clone has more than one count but fewer than ten. V usage is TRBV15 and J usage is TRBJ1-4; 8 bases are a match to TRBD1. The CDR3 has 13 residues. The V and J ends lost 7 bases and 8 bases, in that order; junction bases with no gene match: 6. Per the germline V gene, CDR1 is LNHNV and CDR2 is YYDKDF (reference sequence). CDR3 DNA: TGTGCCACCACCCGAGGGACAGGAGAAAAACTGTTTTTT. It is translated as CATTRGTGEKLFF.

The rearrangement uses TRBV28 and TRBJ2-7; tentative D call: TRBD2 (5 bases). The CDR3 loop spans 14 amino acids. V gave up 8 bases and J gave up 3 bases, with 17 bases separating them. Germline CDR1 and CDR2: MDHEN and SYDVKM. The CDR3 DNA reads TGTGCCAGCGGCGGGTCAGGTGGAATCTACGAGCAGTACTTC. It specifies CASGGSGGIYEQYF.

The CDR3 sequence is CASSSGLAGMVDRETQYF. The CDR3 DNA reads as TGTGCCAGCAGCTCCGGACTAGCGGGGATGGTTGACCGAGAGACCCAGTACTTC. J is TRBJ2-5 and V is TRBV7-8, with TRBD2 identical over 12 bases. This CDR3 has 18 residues. The V segment lost 4 bases and the J segment 4 bases; nucleotides outside the gene matches: 13. Germline V CDR1 and CDR2: SGHVS, FQNEAQ.

The CDR3 sequence: CASSDPGQGNQPQHF. The CDR3 nucleotides read TGCGCCAGCAGCGACCCGGGACAGGGAAATCAGCCCCAGCATTTT. The rearrangement links TRBV4-1 to TRBJ1-5, with TRBD1 identical over 9 bases. V lost 5 bases and J lost 4; bases outside the gene matches: 6. The CDR3 is 15 residues long. Germline CDR1 MGHRA, CDR2 YSYEKL.

V usage is TRBV15 and J usage is TRBJ2-6, with TRBD1 matching over 9 bases. V dropped 3 bases and J dropped 2; count of bases not matched to a gene: 11. The CDR3 covers 19 residues. CDR1 is LNHNV, CDR2 YYDKDF, per germline (reference sequence). CDR3 in amino acids: CATSRVTGTGIAGANVLTF. DNA for the CDR3: TGTGCCACCAGCAGGGTAACCGGGACAGGGATAGCTGGGGCCAACGTCCTGACTTTC.

V and J are TRBV5-6 and TRBJ1-4; 7 bases match TRBD1. The CDR3 loop spans 15 amino acids. Germline assignment: CDR1 SGHDT and CDR2 YYEEEE. Germline trimming cut 4 bases from V and 7 bases from J; bases unmatched to any gene: 10. The CDR3 region is CASSQTGTVTEKLFF. In DNA, the CDR3 is TGTGCCAGCAGCCAAACCGGGACAGTTACTGAAAAACTGTTTTTT.

The J gene is TRBJ1-2, the V gene TRBV2; D unresolved. This CDR3 spans 11 amino acids. Looked up from germline, CDR1 is SNHLY and CDR2 is FYNNEI. Trimming removed 6 bases at V and 5 bases at J, with 7 bases between. The CDR3: CASSYVYGYTF. DNA for the CDR3: TGTGCCAGCAGCTACGTGTATGGCTACACCTTC.

This CDR3 reads CSGIHTGNYGYTF. CDR3 bases: TGCAGCGGGATACACACAGGGAACTATGGCTACACCTTC. The V call is TRBV29-1, the J call TRBJ1-2, with a weak D call TRBD1 (6 bases). V lost 7 bases and J 2 bases, leaving 14 bases between the germline ends. Germline CDR1 is SQVTM and CDR2 is ANQGSEA. The CDR3 consists of 13 residues.

This clone is a singleton in its sample. This chain links TRBV5-1 with TRBJ2-1, with 10 nucleotides matching TRBD2. Per germline, CDR1 SGHRS and CDR2 YFSETQ. The CDR3 loop spans 18 amino acids. The V and J ends lost 1 base and 3 bases, in that order; junction bases with no gene match: 10. CDR3 bases: TGCGCCAGCAGCTTGAAGTCCAGCGGGGGGGCTGGCTACAATGAGCAGTTCTTC. As protein: CASSLKSSGGAGYNEQFF.

The rearrangement links TRBV19 to TRBJ1-1; a weak D match, TRBD1 (5 bases). This CDR3 region has 16 residues. V was cut by 4 bases and J by 8 bases, with 23 bases left in between. Looked up from germline, CDR1 is LNHDA and CDR2 is SQIVND (reference sequence). CDR3 in DNA: TGTGCCAGTAGTACTCTCGAGACAGTCGTCCGGCGAGAAGCTTTCTTT. As protein: CASSTLETVVRREAFF.

The chain links TRBV14 to TRBJ1-3; TRBD1 matches 7 bases. The V and J ends lost 4 bases and 7 bases, in that order; junction bases with no gene match: 13. The CDR3 has 16 amino acids. CDR1 is SGHDN, CDR2 FVKESK, per germline. CDR3 nucleotide sequence: TGTGCCAGCAGCCCCCTCGGAGCAGGGGGTTTTAACACCATATATTTT. Translating gives CASSPLGAGGFNTIYF.

This rearrangement joins TRBV7-3 to TRBJ2-1, with 7 bases identical to TRBD1. The CDR3 is 14 residues long. Per germline, CDR1 SGHTA and CDR2 FQGTGA. V lost 4 bases to trimming and J lost 3 bases; unmatched junction nucleotides: 3. CDR3 loop: CASSSTGFYNEQFF. Written as DNA, the CDR3 is TGTGCCAGCAGCTCGACAGGGTTCTACAATGAGCAGTTCTTC.

The chain joins TRBV11-3 to TRBJ1-2, with D unresolved. This CDR3 comprises 13 residues. Trimming cost V 3 bases and J 8 bases, with 13 bases left between them. Germline V CDR1 and CDR2: SGHNT, YENEEA. This CDR3 is CASSFRGSYGYTF. CDR3 nucleotide sequence: TGTGCCAGCAGCTTTCGGGGATCCTACGGCTACACCTTC. Using reference TRBV11-3 and TRBJ1-2 for the parts outside the CDR3, the full variable domain is EAGVVQSPRYKIIEKKQPVAFWCNPISGHNTLYWYLQNLGQGPELLIRYENEEAVDDSQLPKDRFSAERLKGVDSTLKIQPAELGDSAVYLCASSFRGSYGYTFGSGTRLTVV.